The entry below gives a single TCR beta chain sequence along with its context. Its matching antigen is unknown. These data are taken from a study of cytomegalovirus exposure and HLA in healthy donors. The PCR was carried out with 60 Vbeta primers and 13 Jbeta primers. Data came from immunoSEQ multiplex PCR; TCRdb stores just in-frame clones and leaves some out. This sample has 200,000 to 250,000 clones, with roughly four fifths found just once. Study-wide results and limits: Later analysis identified a missense DCLRE1C variant that was linked to TCR beta V- and J-gene trimming.

From germline, CDR1 is SGHRS and CDR2 YFSETQ. CDR3 length: 17 amino acids. The J segment lost 3 bases and the V segment lost 2 bases, leaving 11 bases of the junction unmatched. Source material: PBMCs. The sequence derives from a woman aged 40 to 50 in good health and CMV-seronegative. This sequence joins TRBV5-1 and TRBJ2-1, with TRBD1 matching over 7 bases. The CDR3 region is CASSFMGTVGSYNEQFF. The CDR3 nucleotides read TGCGCCAGCAGCTTTATGGGGACAGTAGGGAGCTACAATGAGCAGTTCTTC.